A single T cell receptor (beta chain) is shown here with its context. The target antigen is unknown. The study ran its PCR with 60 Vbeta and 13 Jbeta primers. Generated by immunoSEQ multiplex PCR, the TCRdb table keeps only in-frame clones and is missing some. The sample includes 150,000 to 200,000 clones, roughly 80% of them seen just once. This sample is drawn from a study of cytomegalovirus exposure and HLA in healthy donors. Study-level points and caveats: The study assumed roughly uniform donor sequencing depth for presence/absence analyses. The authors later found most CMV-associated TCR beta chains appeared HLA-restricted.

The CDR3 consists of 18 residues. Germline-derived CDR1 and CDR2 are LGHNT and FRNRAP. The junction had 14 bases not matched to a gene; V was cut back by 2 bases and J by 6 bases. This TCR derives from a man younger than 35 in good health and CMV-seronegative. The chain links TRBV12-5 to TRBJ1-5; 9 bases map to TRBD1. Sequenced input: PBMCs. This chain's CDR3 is CASGLRTAGTGYIQPQHF. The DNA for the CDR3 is TGTGCTAGTGGTTTGAGAACCGCCGGGACAGGGTATATTCAGCCCCAGCATTTT.